A selection of T cell receptor beta chains follows, all from one sample in a study of cytomegalovirus exposure and HLA in healthy donors. Assay used: immunoSEQ multiplex PCR; TCRdb lists only in-frame clones, some missing. Among 95,000 to 150,000 clones listed, less than 85% were seen once. The sequencing sample was made of PBMCs. These TCRs come from a woman aged 40 to 55 in good health and CMV-seronegative. Each CDR3 is given with its conserved first and last residue. Fields, in order: V gene, D gene, clone size, J gene, CDR3 DNA, CDR3 protein. D genes are given only for firm matches. Clone sizes are given selectively: once, few, many, or a class where the clone is expanded.

V: TRBV5-1; D: .; size: .; J: TRBJ2-1; DNA: TGCGCCAGCAGCTTGGACATCTCCGGCGGCTCCTACAATGAGCAGTTCTTC; CDR3: CASSLDISGGSYNEQFF
V: TRBV13; D: .; size: .; J: TRBJ1-2; DNA: TGTGCCAGCAGCCAAGGGGGTGCGGTGGGGTACTATGGCTATACCTTC; CDR3: CASSQGGAVGYYGYTF
V: TRBV5-1; D: TRBD2; size: .; J: TRBJ2-3; DNA: TGCGCCAGCAGCCAAGCGGGGCAGACCACAGATACGCAGTATTTT; CDR3: CASSQAGQTTDTQYF
V: TRBV6-5; D: .; size: .; J: TRBJ1-2; DNA: TGTGCCAGCTCGGGAAACTATGGCTACACCTTC; CDR3: CASSGNYGYTF
V: TRBV6-4; D: TRBD1; size: few; J: TRBJ1-1; DNA: TGTGCCAGCAGTGACTCGGAGGGACAGGGGGCCGTGGAAGCTTTCTTT; CDR3: CASSDSEGQGAVEAFF
V: TRBV7-2; D: .; size: .; J: TRBJ1-3; DNA: TGTGCCAGCAGCTTAGGGGGGAGGGTCGTGGACACCATATATTTT; CDR3: CASSLGGRVVDTIYF
V: TRBV7-2; D: .; size: .; J: TRBJ1-1; DNA: TGTGCCAGCAGCCCACAACAGGGAACTGAAGCTTTCTTT; CDR3: CASSPQQGTEAFF
V: TRBV6-5; D: TRBD1; size: .; J: TRBJ2-7; DNA: TGTGCCAGCAGTTATACCGGGACAGGGGTCCACGAGCAGTACTTC; CDR3: CASSYTGTGVHEQYF
V: TRBV19; D: TRBD1; size: .; J: TRBJ1-1; DNA: TGTGCCAGTACCGGGACAGTAAACACTGAAGCTTTCTTT; CDR3: CASTGTVNTEAFF
V: TRBV5-1; D: .; size: .; J: TRBJ2-5; DNA: TGCGCCAGCAGCTTGGGGGAGAAAGGAGAGACCCAGTACTTC; CDR3: CASSLGEKGETQYF
V: TRBV30; D: TRBD1; size: .; J: TRBJ2-6; DNA: TGTGCCTCGACACCGGGACAGGGGGCAGGAGGGGCCAACGTCCTGACTTTC; CDR3: CASTPGQGAGGANVLTF
V: TRBV7-2; D: .; size: few; J: TRBJ2-5; DNA: TGTGCCAGCAGCTTAAGCGGAGTCCAAGAGACCCAGTACTTC; CDR3: CASSLSGVQETQYF
V: TRBV5-1; D: .; size: few; J: TRBJ2-5; DNA: TGCGCCAGCAAACCGAGCGTTCAGGAGACCCAGTACTTC; CDR3: CASKPSVQETQYF
V: TRBV11-3; D: TRBD1; size: .; J: TRBJ2-1; DNA: TGTGCCAGCAGCTTCATCGGGACAGGATACAATGAGCAGTTCTTC; CDR3: CASSFIGTGYNEQFF
V: TRBV28; D: TRBD1; size: .; J: TRBJ1-2; DNA: TGTGCCAGCAGTTCGGGGGGGCAGGGGGGTCTTGGCTACACCTTC; CDR3: CASSSGGQGGLGYTF
V: TRBV2; D: .; size: few; J: TRBJ2-7; DNA: TGTGCCATTGGAGATCAGGGGTTTTACGAGCAGTACTTC; CDR3: CAIGDQGFYEQYF
V: TRBV4-3; D: .; size: .; J: TRBJ1-6; DNA: TGCGCCAGCAGCCAAAATAACAGGGTTAATTCACCCCTCCACTTT; CDR3: CASSQNNRVNSPLHF
V: TRBV7-2; D: TRBD1; size: .; J: TRBJ1-1; DNA: TGTGCCAGCAGCTTAGTCAGGGGGACTGAAGCTTTCTTT; CDR3: CASSLVRGTEAFF
V: TRBV28; D: .; size: few; J: TRBJ2-7; DNA: TGTGCCAGCACCCACCCGCGGGGCTACGAGCAGTACTTC; CDR3: CASTHPRGYEQYF
V: TRBV7-8; D: .; size: .; J: TRBJ2-7; DNA: TGTGCCAGCAGCCCCGGCGGGGAGCAGTACTTC; CDR3: CASSPGGEQYF
V: TRBV2; D: TRBD1; size: few; J: TRBJ1-5; DNA: TGTGCCAGCAGTCAACAGGGGAGGATGAATCAGCCCCAGCATTTT; CDR3: CASSQQGRMNQPQHF
V: TRBV6-5; D: .; size: .; J: TRBJ1-2; DNA: TGTGCCAGCAGTCGGGCCTCCCGGGGCTATGGCTACACCTTC; CDR3: CASSRASRGYGYTF
V: TRBV15; D: .; size: few; J: TRBJ2-7; DNA: TGTGCCACCAGCAGAGATAATCACGAGCAGTACTTC; CDR3: CATSRDNHEQYF
V: TRBV5-3; D: .; size: .; J: TRBJ1-4; DNA: TGTGCCAGAAGCCTCGCGCACCGGGGGGAAAAACTGTTTTTT; CDR3: CARSLAHRGEKLFF
V: TRBV5-1; D: TRBD2; size: once; J: TRBJ2-3; DNA: TGCGCCAGCAGCTTGGGCCTAGCGGGGGGCCGGGGCACAGATACGCAGTATTTT; CDR3: CASSLGLAGGRGTDTQYF
V: TRBV27; D: TRBD1; size: .; J: TRBJ2-6; DNA: TGTGCCAGCAGTTTACAGACAGGGTCTGGGGCCAACGTCCTGACTTTC; CDR3: CASSLQTGSGANVLTF
V: TRBV5-1; D: .; size: .; J: TRBJ2-5; DNA: TGCGCCAGCAGCCCTCGGATCAGGGCGTACCAAGAGACCCAGTACTTC; CDR3: CASSPRIRAYQETQYF
V: TRBV18; D: .; size: .; J: TRBJ2-3; DNA: TGTGCCAGCTCACCCACAGCGGGCGGCACAGACACGCAGTATTTT; CDR3: CASSPTAGGTDTQYF